Each of the 20 T cell receptor beta chains below was sequenced from the same sample in a study of control samples from healthy donors and cancer patients. Generated by immunoSEQ multiplex PCR, the TCRdb table keeps only in-frame clones and is missing some. The sample includes 90,000 to 100,000 clones, about 79% of them seen just once. Sequencing was carried out using blood. The receptor source for this set is a woman aged 25 to 39 in good health.

The chain couples TRBV14 to TRBJ2-1; 9 nucleotides match TRBD2. Trimming at V came to 0 bases and at J to 4 bases, leaving 10 bases not matched to a gene. Looked up from germline, CDR1 is SGHDN and CDR2 is FVKESK. The CDR3 consists of 18 residues. The CDR3 loop reads CASSQESMVAGGYNEQFF. The CDR3 nucleotides are TGTGCCAGCAGCCAAGAGTCCATGGTGGCGGGGGGGTACAATGAGCAGTTCTTC.

The chain has TRBV6-5 and TRBJ1-1; a weak D match, TRBD1 (6 bases). Germline CDR1 and CDR2: MNHEY and SVGAGI. Between the trimmed V and J ends, which lost 6 bases and 5 bases, there was a span of 16 bases. This CDR3 spans 14 amino acids. CDR3 nucleotide sequence: TGTGCCAGCAGGGACAGCCACGGGCCAACTGAAGCTTTCTTT. It codes for CASRDSHGPTEAFF.

This chain joins TRBV3-1 (or the pseudogene TRBV3-2) and TRBJ2-3; possible D gene TRBD1, 7 bases. Germline CDR1 reads LGHDT; CDR2 reads YNNKEL (reference sequence). V lost 4 bases and J lost 6, with 14 bases in between. This CDR3 region has 14 residues. In DNA form, the CDR3 reads TGTGCCAGCAGCCTGGAGGGGGCGAGGGATACGCAGTATTTT. This sequence encodes CASSLEGARDTQYF.

This clone appeared a few times. The chain links TRBV15 to TRBJ1-5; a possible D gene is TRBD1 (5 bases). Germline CDR1 LNHNV, CDR2 YYDKDF (reference sequence). Trimming cost V 8 bases and J 1 base, with 9 bases left between them. This CDR3 has 13 residues. CDR3 protein: CATQGLSNQPQHF. The CDR3 DNA reads as TGTGCCACCCAGGGATTGAGCAATCAGCCCCAGCATTTT.

This clone was seen a handful of times. The chain couples TRBV30 to TRBJ1-2, with 9 bases that match TRBD1. Trimming removed 3 bases from V and 5 bases from J; junction bases left unmatched: 7. CDR3 length: 14 residues. The germline V gene has CDR1 GTSNPN and CDR2 SVGIG (reference sequence). CDR3 in DNA: TGTGCCTGGAGGCTCACCGGGACAGGGTATGGCTACACCTTC. Translating it yields CAWRLTGTGYGYTF.

The genes are TRBV10-3 and TRBJ1-3, with D unresolved. The CDR3 spans 13 residues. Germline V gene lookup returns CDR1 ENHRY and CDR2 SYGVKD. Trimming stripped 3 bases from V and 5 bases from J, with 8 bases between. CDR3 in amino acids: CAISDGPRNTIYF. The DNA of the CDR3 is TGTGCCATCAGTGATGGGCCTAGAAACACCATATATTTT.

The chain has TRBV5-1 and TRBJ1-2; no reliable D call. The germline V and J ends were trimmed by 4 bases and 7 bases, with 14 bases remaining between them. The CDR3 has 13 amino acids. From germline, CDR1 is SGHRS and CDR2 YFSETQ. CDR3 loop: CASSLRDERGYTF. The CDR3 region has the DNA TGCGCCAGCAGCCTGAGGGATGAGCGTGGCTACACCTTC.

The genes are TRBV9 and TRBJ2-1, with 9 positions matching TRBD2. The junction had 12 bases not matched to a gene; V was cut back by 0 bases and J by 2 bases. This CDR3 has 19 amino acids. Germline CDR1 SGDLS, CDR2 YYNGEE. DNA of the CDR3: TGTGCCAGCAGCGTAGTCAGCGGGGGGTTCTTCTCTACCTACAATGAGCAGTTCTTC. Protein: CASSVVSGGFFSTYNEQFF. Together with reference TRBV9 and TRBJ2-1, the CDR3 gives the full variable domain: DSGVTQTPKHLITATGQRVTLRCSPRSGDLSVYWYQQSLDQGLQFLIQYYNGEERAKGNILERFSAQQFPDLHSELNLSSLELGDSALYFCASSVVSGGFFSTYNEQFFGPGTRLTVL.

This clone was counted between two and nine times. The chain carries TRBV18 and TRBJ2-5, with D possibly being TRBD1 (6 bases). The CDR3 has 13 residues. The germline CDR1 and CDR2 sequences are KGHSH and LQKENI. V lost 2 bases and J 7 bases, leaving 11 bases between the germline ends. CDR3 in amino acids: CASSPAATGTQYF. The DNA for the CDR3 is TGTGCCAGCTCACCAGCAGCGACAGGGACCCAGTACTTC.

The chain links TRBV6-5 to TRBJ2-3; 7 bases match TRBD1. Germline V gene lookup returns CDR1 MNHEY and CDR2 SVGAGI. The CDR3 runs 13 residues. Trimming at V came to 8 bases and at J to 6 bases, leaving 8 bases not matched to a gene. This CDR3 is CASLGQTGDTQYF. The CDR3 nucleotides are TGTGCCAGCCTGGGACAGACGGGGGATACGCAGTATTTT.

The chain links TRBV24-1 to TRBJ2-5; 7 nucleotides match TRBD1. The CDR3 is 13 residues long. J lost 3 bases, V lost 9 bases, and 6 bases had no gene match. Germline V gives CDR1 KGHDR, CDR2 SFDVKD. This CDR3 reads CATSPTGKETQYF. Written as DNA, the CDR3 is TGTGCCACCTCCCCGACAGGGAAAGAGACCCAGTACTTC.

This clone showed up just a few times. The genes are TRBV7-2 and TRBJ2-7; 8 positions agree with TRBD2. Trimming cost V 3 bases and J 3 bases; bases outside gene matches: 4. There are 14 residues in the CDR3. The germline V gene encodes CDR1 SGHTA and CDR2 FQGNSA. DNA for the CDR3: TGTGCCAGCAGCTTTAGGGGGACTAGCTACGAGCAGTACTTC. It yields the protein CASSFRGTSYEQYF.

The rearrangement uses TRBV6-2 or TRBV6-3 and TRBJ1-6; TRBD1 aligns across 7 bases. Germline V gives CDR1 MNHEY, CDR2 SVGEGT. V shed 6 bases and J 10 bases; nucleotides not matched to a gene: 6. The length of the CDR3 is 13 residues. CDR3: CASSPTGSSPLHF. The CDR3 DNA sequence: TGTGCCAGCAGCCCGACAGGGAGCTCACCCCTCCACTTT.

The chain is built from TRBV6-5 and TRBJ1-1, with D perhaps TRBD1 (5 bases). The CDR3 is made up of 15 amino acids. Germline V gives CDR1 MNHEY, CDR2 SVGAGI. V dropped 6 bases and J dropped 0 bases, with 14 bases sitting between them. The DNA for the CDR3 is TGTGCCAGCAGCCCATTTTCAGGGTTGAACACTGAAGCTTTCTTT. Translating it yields CASSPFSGLNTEAFF.

This chain joins TRBV30 and TRBJ2-1, with D hard to call. The CDR3 loop spans 11 amino acids. The ends were cut back, 0 bases at V and 8 bases at J, with 5 bases in the middle. Per the germline V gene, CDR1 is GTSNPN and CDR2 is SVGIG (reference sequence). CDR3 loop: CAWSVAHEQFF. The CDR3 coding sequence is TGTGCCTGGAGTGTTGCGCATGAGCAGTTCTTC.

This rearrangement joins TRBV11-2 to TRBJ1-6; D unclear. Germline values: CDR1 SGHAT, CDR2 FQNNGV. V gave up 9 bases and J gave up 0 bases, with 12 bases separating them. CDR3 size: 15 residues. The DNA of the CDR3 is TGTGCCAGTCAACCATCACTCTCCTATAATTCACCCCTCCACTTT. This codes for CASQPSLSYNSPLHF.

This chain connects TRBV10-1 to TRBJ1-2; 11 bases are a match to TRBD1. CDR1 and CDR2 (germline): WNHNN, SYGVQD (reference sequence). The CDR3 is made up of 13 amino acids. V lost 4 bases and J lost 9; bases outside the gene matches: 4. The CDR3 spells CASSGGTGGSYTF. CDR3 coding DNA: TGCGCCAGCAGTGGCGGGACAGGGGGGAGCTACACCTTC.

V and J are TRBV29-1 and TRBJ1-1, with TRBD1 as a possible D gene (6 bases). The CDR3 is 16 amino acids. Germline V gene data show CDR1 as SQVTM and CDR2 as ANQGSEA. The V and J ends lost 3 bases and 1 base respectively, with 18 bases between them. CDR3 nucleotides: TGCAGCGTTGACTATAGGACAGAGGCCGGGAACACTGAAGCTTTCTTT. This translates into CSVDYRTEAGNTEAFF.

This sequence joins TRBV10-2 and TRBJ1-2, with TRBD1 matching over 9 bases. V trimming: 3 bases; J trimming: 7 bases; junction bases outside the gene matches: 12. The germline V gene has CDR1 WSHSY and CDR2 SAAADI. This CDR3 spans 16 amino acids. The CDR3: CASSESRTTGGPGYTF. The CDR3 bases are TGCGCCAGCAGTGAATCACGGACGACAGGGGGTCCTGGCTACACCTTC.

The chain links TRBV5-4 to TRBJ1-2, with a tentative D call TRBD1 (5 bases). The CDR3 covers 14 residues. The germline V gene has CDR1 SGHNT and CDR2 YYREEE (reference sequence). V was trimmed by 0 bases and J by 4 bases, leaving 10 bases between them. The CDR3 here is CASSLGDGFYGYTF. The CDR3 region has the DNA TGTGCCAGCAGCTTGGGGGACGGCTTCTATGGCTACACCTTC.